The clone carrying this TCR beta chain came up a few times. Germline V CDR1 and CDR2: LGHDT, YNNKEL (reference sequence). The CDR3 runs to 14 residues. The trim removed 3 bases at V and 5 bases at J, leaving 5 bases unmatched. The data derive from a study of identical twins. Addition of a universal primer site occurred through template switching, and cDNA carried unique molecular identifiers. TCRdb itself ran the 5' RACE reads through MiXCR, one entry per CDR3 protein. Among about 810,000 distinct CDR3 sequences listed, more than 9% were seen once. The same sample was also used in a study of yellow fever vaccine responses in identical twins.

The sequenced sample consisted of PBMCs. The V call is TRBV3-1, the J call TRBJ2-7; 9 bases are a match to TRBD1. This clonotype was obtained from a woman younger than 30 in good health. DNA of the CDR3: TGTGCCAGCAGCCAGGGACAGGGACTGGACGAGCAGTACTTC. Protein sequence: CASSQGQGLDEQYF.